In this sample, the clone carrying this T cell receptor (beta chain) turned up a few times. Its antigen is as yet unknown. This entry comes from a study of T cell responses to AZD1222 COVID-19 vaccine. Study conclusions and caveats: The study identified only five to seven AZD1222 recipients as seropositive at baseline. Among the donors, most were white British and more were female, and clonal diversity was possibly underestimated.

V was clipped by 5 bases and J by 6 bases, with 11 bases between them. This CDR3 comprises 13 residues. CDR1 MNHEY and CDR2 SVGAGI come from the germline V gene. Here immunoSEQ multiplex PCR was the method, and the copy in TCRdb shows in-frame clones only, minus some. The repertoire consists of around 110,000 clones, with 70% to 90% occurring once and the leading ten covering about 5%. The chain carries TRBV6-5 and TRBJ2-1; D is undetermined. The material was peripheral blood, obtained 28 days after the second AZD1222 dose. The clonotype was recovered from an adult who received the AZD1222 COVID-19 vaccine. CDR3 nucleotides: TGTGCCAGCAGTAAGTCTGAGTTCAATGAGCAGTTCTTC. Translating it yields CASSKSEFNEQFF.